By share of the sample, the clone carrying this TCR beta chain is large. Antigen unknown. Tregs were sorted as CD4+CD25+CD127-/low cells. The study's findings and limits: The TCR gene usage of tumor memory CD4+ T cells clustered together with blood and lymph node memory CD4+ cells and with lymph node naive CD4+ cells.

The CDR3 is 13 amino acids. Trimming left V 4 bases short and J 8 bases short, with 14 bases between. TRBV12-4/TRBJ1-2 clonotypes were amplified with adaptor-ligated barcode primers. TCRdb passed the multiplex PCR reads through MiXCR, listing each CDR3 protein once. The data contain roughly 1,200 distinct CDR3 sequences, over 15% of them seen just once; the ten biggest clones take up approximately 7%. The rearrangement joins TRBV12-3 or TRBV12-4 to TRBJ1-2; possible D gene TRBD1, 6 bases. Sequencing was done on a sample of Tregs sorted from blood. This sequence was found in a female donor with breast cancer. DNA of the CDR3: TGTGCCAGCAGTTCTTCTCAGGGGAGGGGCTACACCTTC. This sequence encodes CASSSSQGRGYTF.